This T cell receptor (beta chain) was recorded in a study of T cell repertoires in cytomegalovirus infection. Looking at the study overall: Through public TCR beta signatures, both CMV infection and matching HLA type were indicated.

TCRdb passed the reads through MiXCR, listing each CDR3 protein once. This sample has 310,000 or so distinct CDR3 sequences, with approximately 8.9% found just once. The sample holds many counts of this clonotype. Its target is unknown. The CDR3 is 12 residues long. In germline, CDR1 is DFQATT, CDR2 SNEGSKA (reference sequence). V was clipped by 3 bases and J by 2 bases, with 6 bases between them. Study-wide results and limits: CMV carriers with the relevant HLA were identified by cumulative public TCR beta family frequency. The study found HLA-C-restricted CMV-specific TCR beta clonotypes dominating the ex vivo response.

The sample comprised PBMCs. The clonotype comes from a human donor in good health (CMV status not recorded). Some clones in this sample may be carry-over from other donors' samples. The V gene is TRBV20-1, the J gene TRBJ2-3; D uncertain. The CDR3: CSARSITDTQYF. CDR3 sequence (DNA): TGCAGTGCTAGGTCGATCACAGATACGCAGTATTTT.